The 20 T cell receptor beta chains given below trace back to one sample, sequenced in a study of radiotherapy plus CTLA-4 blockade in lung cancer. The protocol was immunoSEQ multiplex PCR, while the TCRdb copy is restricted to in-frame clones and leaves out a portion. The sample has under 65,000 clones, 70% to 85% seen once; the top ten hold around 6%. The source material was peripheral blood, sampled from a patient treated with radiotherapy plus ipilimumab. These receptors were obtained from a human donor with non-small cell lung cancer whose response to radiotherapy plus ipilimumab could not be evaluated.

The V call is TRBV18, the J call TRBJ2-5; 13 positions agree with TRBD2. CDR1 and CDR2 from the germline V gene are KGHSH and LQKENI. Trimming removed 3 bases from V and 5 bases from J; junction bases left unmatched: 6. This CDR3 is 16 amino acids long. CDR3 in amino acids: CASSPGLAGLRETQYF. CDR3 bases: TGTGCCAGCTCACCGGGACTAGCGGGGCTCAGGGAGACCCAGTACTTC.

CDR3 residues: CSVEIGGVEETQYF. In DNA, the CDR3 is TGCAGCGTTGAGATCGGGGGGGTGGAGGAGACCCAGTACTTC. This rearrangement joins TRBV29-1 to TRBJ2-5, with 8 bases aligning to TRBD2. The junction had 8 bases not matched to a gene; V was cut back by 3 bases and J by 5 bases. Per germline, CDR1 SQVTM and CDR2 ANQGSEA. This CDR3 spans 14 amino acids.

The chain uses TRBV7-8 and TRBJ2-1; D may be TRBD1 (6 bases). The CDR3 runs to 17 residues. CDR1 is SGHVS, CDR2 FQNEAQ, per germline. The V and J ends lost 5 bases and 4 bases respectively, with 21 bases between them. The CDR3 loop reads CASSRAILTGSYNEQFF. Here the CDR3 DNA reads TGTGCCAGCAGCCGTGCCATACTCACAGGGTCTTACAATGAGCAGTTCTTC. The full variable domain, completed using reference TRBV7-8 and TRBJ2-1, is GAGVSQSPRYKVAKRGQDVALRCDPISGHVSLFWYQQALGQGPEFLTYFQNEAQLDKSGLPSDRFFAERPEGSVSTLKIQRTQQEDSAVYLCASSRAILTGSYNEQFFGPGTRLTVL.

The chain links TRBV5-6 to TRBJ2-5, with D possibly matching TRBD1 (6 bases). From germline, CDR1 is SGHDT and CDR2 YYEEEE. This CDR3 contains 16 residues. Trimming removed 4 bases at V and 5 bases at J, with 21 bases between. The CDR3 bases are TGTGCCAGCAGCCCAGCTACAGGGTCTAAGCTGGAGACCCAGTACTTC. It codes for CASSPATGSKLETQYF.

The V and J genes are TRBV9 and TRBJ2-1; 11 bases match TRBD2. V lost 2 bases and J lost 6; bases outside the gene matches: 1. Germline V lookup: CDR1 SGDLS, CDR2 YYNGEE. The CDR3 runs to 14 residues. The CDR3 protein is CASSVGTSGNEQFF. The CDR3 bases are TGTGCCAGCAGCGTTGGGACTAGCGGCAATGAGCAGTTCTTC. Combining the CDR3 with reference TRBV9 and TRBJ2-1 gives the whole variable domain DSGVTQTPKHLITATGQRVTLRCSPRSGDLSVYWYQQSLDQGLQFLIQYYNGEERAKGNILERFSAQQFPDLHSELNLSSLELGDSALYFCASSVGTSGNEQFFGPGTRLTVL.

The chain combines TRBV6-5 with TRBJ1-5, with 7 bases identical to TRBD1. Germline CDR1 MNHEY, CDR2 SVGAGI. The V and J ends lost 0 bases and 6 bases, in that order; junction bases with no gene match: 5. This CDR3 comprises 15 residues. CDR3 DNA: TGTGCCAGCAGTTACTCGGGGCAGGGGGGTCAGCCCCAGCATTTT. It is translated as CASSYSGQGGQPQHF.

The rearrangement joins TRBV7-9 to TRBJ2-7; 7 positions agree with TRBD1. Unmatched junction bases numbered 6, after V lost 11 bases and J lost 2 bases. Germline V gene lookup returns CDR1 SEHNR and CDR2 FQNEAQ (reference sequence). The CDR3 has 12 residues. The CDR3 region is CAGGQATYEQYF. CDR3 DNA sequence: TGTGCCGGCGGACAGGCAACCTACGAGCAGTACTTC.

This chain joins TRBV7-9 and TRBJ2-1, with 11 bases fitting TRBD2. The CDR3 consists of 14 residues. J gave up 6 bases and V 5 bases, and 3 bases lay outside the gene matches. Germline CDR1 reads SEHNR; CDR2 reads FQNEAQ (reference sequence). The CDR3 nucleotides are TGTGCCAGCAGCCCCGGGACTAGCGGCAATGAGCAGTTCTTC. Translated, it gives CASSPGTSGNEQFF.

The chain has TRBV27 and TRBJ1-5, with 10 bases fitting TRBD1. The CDR3 is 20 residues long. J was trimmed by 1 base and V by 5 bases; bases with no gene match: 17. In germline, CDR1 is MNHEY, CDR2 SMNVEV (reference sequence). The CDR3 DNA is TGTGCCAGCAGTCCATGGAGACGGGGACAGGGGATCGGGAGCAATCAGCCCCAGCATTTT. It specifies CASSPWRRGQGIGSNQPQHF.

CDR3 coding DNA: TGTGCCAGCAGGGTAGAGGGCGCGGGAGGTTCTAAAGAGACCCAGTACTTC. Translation: CASRVEGAGGSKETQYF. This chain uses TRBV7-2 with TRBJ2-5, with 8 positions matching TRBD2. The CDR3 totals 17 residues. Per germline, CDR1 SGHTA and CDR2 FQGNSA. The junction had 15 bases not matched to a gene; V was cut back by 6 bases and J by 3 bases.

The chain combines TRBV6-1 with TRBJ2-2; 7 bases line up with TRBD2. The CDR3 consists of 14 residues. In germline, CDR1 is MNHNS, CDR2 SASEGT. V shed 5 bases and J 1 base; nucleotides not matched to a gene: 1. For the CDR3, the DNA is TGTGCCAGCAGTCTAGCGGAGAACACCGGGGAGCTGTTTTTT. Protein product: CASSLAENTGELFF.

V is TRBV6-1 and J is TRBJ2-7; 10 nucleotides line up with TRBD1. V lost 4 bases and J lost 2; bases outside the gene matches: 5. This CDR3 has 15 residues. CDR1 MNHNS and CDR2 SASEGT come from the germline V gene. CDR3 loop: CASSAATGGPYEQYF. The CDR3 nucleotides read TGTGCCAGCAGTGCAGCGACAGGGGGCCCCTACGAGCAGTACTTC.

The rearrangement uses TRBV18 and TRBJ1-3; D may be TRBD1 (6 bases). The CDR3 is made up of 17 amino acids. V lost 2 bases and J 0 bases, leaving 14 bases between the germline ends. Germline loops: CDR1 KGHSH, CDR2 LQKENI. CDR3: CASSPGLQGDSGNTIYF. The DNA for the CDR3 is TGTGCCAGCTCACCAGGTCTACAGGGTGACTCTGGAAACACCATATATTTT.

The rearrangement joins TRBV19 to TRBJ1-6, with D possibly TRBD1 on 6 matching bases. Germline V gives CDR1 LNHDA, CDR2 SQIVND (reference sequence). This CDR3 is built from 15 residues. V lost 4 bases, J lost 5 bases, and 12 bases lay in between. The CDR3 spells CASSTLDSNNSPLHF. CDR3 DNA: TGTGCCAGTAGTACCTTGGACAGTAATAATTCACCCCTCCACTTT.

V is TRBV7-2 and J is TRBJ1-3, with TRBD1 matching over 10 bases. The CDR3 has 15 amino acids. The trim removed 6 bases at V and 3 bases at J, leaving 5 bases unmatched. Germline loops: CDR1 SGHTA, CDR2 FQGNSA. CDR3 sequence (DNA): TGTGCCAGCAGACCATGGACAGGGGGTGGAAACACCATATATTTT. Translation gives CASRPWTGGGNTIYF.

The J gene is TRBJ2-7, the V gene TRBV25-1; 8 bases fit TRBD2. Germline assignment: CDR1 MGHDK and CDR2 SYGVNS. This CDR3 has 14 residues. V was clipped by 6 bases and J by 3 bases; unmatched bases: 7. The CDR3 DNA reads TGTGCCAGCAGCCGAGCGGGAGAAAGCTACGAGCAGTACTTC. It encodes CASSRAGESYEQYF.

This sequence joins TRBV2 and TRBJ2-3; weak D call: TRBD2 (5 bases). The V end was cut by 8 bases, the J end by 0 bases, with 9 bases between. There are 13 residues in the CDR3. CDR1 is SNHLY, CDR2 FYNNEI, per germline. This chain's CDR3 is CASVWTSTDTQYF. The CDR3 DNA reads as TGTGCCAGCGTTTGGACTAGCACAGATACGCAGTATTTT. The full variable domain, in which reference TRBV2 and TRBJ2-3 provide the parts outside the CDR3, is EPEVTQTPSHQVTQMGQEVILRCVPISNHLYFYWYRQILGQKVEFLVSFYNNEISEKSEIFDDQFSVERPDGSNFTLKIRSTKLEDSAMYFCASVWTSTDTQYFGPGTRLTVL.

This rearrangement joins TRBV9 to TRBJ2-2; tentatively, D is TRBD2 (5 bases). Trimming shortened V by 7 bases and J by 4 bases, and 11 bases separated the two germline ends. Germline values: CDR1 SGDLS, CDR2 YYNGEE. The CDR3 spans 13 residues. CDR3 nucleotide sequence: TGTGCCAGCGGGCAGGCGGGCACCGGGGAGCTGTTTTTT. Translated, it gives CASGQAGTGELFF. The full variable domain, in which reference TRBV9 and TRBJ2-2 provide the parts outside the CDR3, is DSGVTQTPKHLITATGQRVTLRCSPRSGDLSVYWYQQSLDQGLQFLIQYYNGEERAKGNILERFSAQQFPDLHSELNLSSLELGDSALYFCASGQAGTGELFFGEGSRLTVL.

The rearrangement uses TRBV15 and TRBJ2-2; D remains unclear. Trimming removed 2 bases at V and 3 bases at J, with 4 bases between. Germline assignment: CDR1 LNHNV and CDR2 YYDKDF (reference sequence). This CDR3 contains 13 residues. The CDR3 DNA sequence: TGTGCCACCAGCAGACCCGACACCGGGGAGCTGTTTTTT. It codes for CATSRPDTGELFF. Complete variable domain (other parts from reference TRBV15 and TRBJ2-2): DAMVIQNPRYQVTQFGKPVTLSCSQTLNHNVMYWYQQKSSQAPKLLFHYYDKDFNNEADTPDNFQSRRPNTSFCFLDIRSPGLGDTAMYLCATSRPDTGELFFGEGSRLTVL.

The V and J genes are TRBV29-1 and TRBJ1-2; weak D call: TRBD1 (5 bases). This CDR3 contains 15 residues. The V and J ends lost 7 bases and 4 bases respectively, with 22 bases between them. Germline CDR1 is SQVTM and CDR2 is ANQGSEA. The CDR3 DNA reads as TGCAGCGCGGCTGGGGGGTCGAAGGGCGGCTATGGCTACACCTTC. The encoded protein is CSAAGGSKGGYGYTF.